The subject of this entry is one T cell receptor beta chain. This entry comes from a study of blood T cell repertoires in COVID-19. Study-wide background: Sites in the United States, Italy and Spain provided acute and convalescent COVID-19 samples. PBMCs, B-cell-depleted T cells, or T cells provided the cDNA or gDNA that made up the material.

The CDR3 has 14 residues. Trimming cost V 7 bases and J 2 bases, with 15 bases left between them. Germline values: CDR1 SGHVS, CDR2 FQNEAQ. Per the original data handling: Amplification with reference gene primers provided the estimates of nucleated cell counts. The data were produced by immunoSEQ multiplex PCR, yet TCRdb's version contains in-frame clones alone and is incomplete. V, J and clone size derive from that table, while D and trimming were established from the DNA sequence. The table has around 80,000 clones, over 75% seen once. J is TRBJ2-7 and V is TRBV7-8, with D perhaps matching TRBD2 (5 bases). This clonotype was obtained from a woman over 75 with acute or convalescent COVID-19. The sample consisted of peripheral blood. In nucleotides, the CDR3 is TGTGCCAGCAAGCCAAGCGGCATTACCTACGAGCAGTACTTC. Translated, it gives CASKPSGITYEQYF.